A single sample gave rise to the 25 T cell receptor beta chains below, sequenced in a study of cytomegalovirus exposure and HLA in healthy donors. 13 Jbeta primers and 60 Vbeta primers were used for the PCR. Only in-frame clones appear in the TCRdb table, and some are missing; sequencing was by immunoSEQ multiplex PCR. The table shows 90,000 to 110,000 clones, with under 85% occurring only once. The sequenced sample consisted of PBMCs. The receptors originated from a woman aged 45-65 years in good health and CMV-seropositive.

V gene TRBV10-3 combines with J gene TRBJ2-7, with 7 nucleotides matching TRBD2. The V gene end was trimmed by 6 bases and the J gene end by 2 bases; junction bases not matched to a gene: 4. CDR1 and CDR2 from the germline V gene are ENHRY and SYGVKD. The CDR3 is made up of 13 amino acids. CDR3 coding DNA: TGTGCCATCAGCTCGGGGGGAACCTACGAGCAGTACTTC. Translating gives CAISSGGTYEQYF.

This sequence joins TRBV14 and TRBJ2-7; TRBD1 aligns across 10 bases. The CDR3 is 16 residues long. Germline values: CDR1 SGHDN, CDR2 FVKESK. With 4 bases clipped from V and 3 bases from J, the junction kept 9 bases outside the gene matches. The chain's CDR3 is CASSPPPGTGVYEQYF. The CDR3 region has the DNA TGTGCCAGCAGCCCCCCGCCCGGGACAGGGGTCTACGAGCAGTACTTC.

V is TRBV18 and J is TRBJ1-1; no clear D gene. V dropped 3 bases and J dropped 1 base, with 6 bases sitting between them. The germline V gene has CDR1 KGHSH and CDR2 LQKENI. This CDR3 contains 13 residues. As DNA, the CDR3 is TGTGCCAGCTCACCGTCAGGGAACACTGAAGCTTTCTTT. Translating it yields CASSPSGNTEAFF.

In its sample, this clone was seen a few times. The CDR3 spells CSVESGDSTDTQYF. The CDR3 region has the DNA TGCAGCGTAGAGAGCGGGGACAGCACAGATACGCAGTATTTT. V and J are TRBV29-1 and TRBJ2-3; 7 positions agree with TRBD2. Germline V gene sequence: CDR1 SQVTM, CDR2 ANQGSEA. The CDR3 consists of 14 residues. V trimming: 6 bases; J trimming: 0 bases; junction bases outside the gene matches: 6.

This clone was counted between two and nine times. The rearrangement uses TRBV7-2 and TRBJ2-3; maybe TRBD2 (5 bases). Germline CDR1 is SGHTA and CDR2 is FQGNSA. Trimming cost V 3 bases and J 2 bases, with 6 bases left between them. The CDR3 totals 13 residues. CDR3 bases: TGTGCCAGCAGCTTCGGACTCACAGATACGCAGTATTTT. Translation: CASSFGLTDTQYF.

This clone was found once. The gene calls are TRBV19 and TRBJ1-2; tentatively, D is TRBD1 (6 bases). This CDR3 has 16 residues. Between the trimmed V and J ends, which lost 3 bases and 0 bases, there was a span of 14 bases. The germline CDR1 and CDR2 sequences are LNHDA and SQIVND (reference sequence). CDR3 DNA: TGTGCCAGTAGTATTTGGCCGACAGGATCTAACTATGGCTACACCTTC. It codes for CASSIWPTGSNYGYTF.

The V and J genes are TRBV13 and TRBJ2-1; 7 nucleotides agree with TRBD2. The germline V gene encodes CDR1 PRHDT and CDR2 FYEKMQ (reference sequence). The V gene end was trimmed by 2 bases and the J gene end by 1 base; junction bases not matched to a gene: 5. The CDR3 has 16 residues. The CDR3 region has the DNA TGTGCCAGCAGCTTAACTCGGACTAGTTCCTACAATGAGCAGTTCTTC. Its protein is CASSLTRTSSYNEQFF.

V gene TRBV5-1 combines with J gene TRBJ2-1; D gene uncertain. V lost 0 bases to trimming and J lost 5 bases, with 6 bases between them. This CDR3 region has 13 residues. Germline V gene data show CDR1 as SGHRS and CDR2 as YFSETQ. CDR3 in DNA: TGCGCCAGCAGCTTGGATACTAACAATGAGCAGTTCTTC. Protein sequence: CASSLDTNNEQFF.

V usage is TRBV9 and J usage is TRBJ1-1, with D perhaps matching TRBD1 (6 bases). The CDR3 is 15 amino acids. Germline lookup yields CDR1 SGDLS and CDR2 YYNGEE. Between the trimmed V and J ends, which lost 0 bases and 4 bases, there was a span of 13 bases. CDR3 sequence: CASSVEGQGSTEAFF. The CDR3 DNA follows: TGTGCCAGCAGCGTAGAAGGCCAGGGGAGCACTGAAGCTTTCTTT.

This clone has only one observation. The chain has TRBV7-7 and TRBJ2-5; D ambiguous. Trimming removed 2 bases at V and 0 bases at J, with 4 bases between. The germline CDR1 and CDR2 sequences are SSHAT and FNYEAQ (reference sequence). The CDR3 sequence is 13 residues long. The CDR3: CASSLSYQETQYF. The CDR3 DNA follows: TGTGCCAGCAGCTTAAGCTACCAAGAGACCCAGTACTTC.

This clone was counted between two and nine times. The rearrangement links TRBV19 to TRBJ1-5; D might be TRBD1 (6 bases). Germline assignment: CDR1 LNHDA and CDR2 SQIVND (reference sequence). Trimming left V 9 bases short and J 4 bases short, with 13 bases between. The CDR3 covers 13 residues. The CDR3 here is CASYGTRNQPQHF. The CDR3 DNA sequence: TGTGCCAGCTACGGGACACGGAATCAGCCCCAGCATTTT.

The V and J genes are TRBV2 and TRBJ1-1; D gene ambiguous. V lost 5 bases and J 3 bases, leaving 4 bases between the germline ends. Germline values: CDR1 SNHLY, CDR2 FYNNEI. This CDR3 is 11 amino acids long. CDR3 DNA sequence: TGTGCCAGCAGTCTTGACACTGAAGCTTTCTTT. Translated: CASSLDTEAFF.

The chain has TRBV18 and TRBJ1-6; D is possibly TRBD1 (6 bases). Trimming shortened V by 2 bases and J by 7 bases, and 18 bases separated the two germline ends. This CDR3 is built from 17 residues. Per germline, CDR1 KGHSH and CDR2 LQKENI. The CDR3 DNA follows: TGTGCCAGCTCACCAGCATTGGCAGGGGCTTACAATTCACCCCTCCACTTT. Its protein product is CASSPALAGAYNSPLHF.

This chain uses TRBV7-2 with TRBJ1-2; no definite D call. V lost 3 bases and J 3 bases, leaving 14 bases between the germline ends. The CDR3 runs 15 residues. Germline V gene lookup returns CDR1 SGHTA and CDR2 FQGNSA. CDR3 residues: CASSFRQAPYYGYTF. Here the CDR3 DNA reads TGTGCCAGCAGCTTTAGGCAGGCCCCCTACTATGGCTACACCTTC.

The V and J genes are TRBV7-3 and TRBJ2-1, with TRBD2 matching over 8 bases. The CDR3 length is 16 residues. V lost 5 bases, J lost 7 bases, and 13 bases stayed unmatched. Germline V gene lookup returns CDR1 SGHTA and CDR2 FQGTGA. Here the CDR3 reads CASSLSSGAGDNEQFF. The CDR3 coding sequence is TGTGCCAGCAGCCTATCGAGCGGAGCGGGGGATAATGAGCAGTTCTTC.

This clone was seen a handful of times. This chain links TRBV5-1 with TRBJ1-4; 7 bases fit TRBD1. V shed 4 bases, J shed 4 bases, and the junction held 7 bases outside the gene matches. The CDR3 has 15 residues. In germline, CDR1 is SGHRS, CDR2 YFSETQ. The CDR3 coding sequence is TGCGCCAGCAGCACCGGACAGGCGAATAATGAAAAACTGTTTTTT. It yields the protein CASSTGQANNEKLFF.

This clone was observed once. The chain links TRBV4-2 to TRBJ1-1; TRBD1 agrees at 7 bases. Germline CDR1 reads LGHNA; CDR2 reads YNFKEQ. This CDR3 region has 14 residues. The J segment lost 5 bases and the V segment lost 4 bases, leaving 7 bases of the junction unmatched. The CDR3 nucleotides read TGTGCCAGCAGCCTAGGGACAGCCGAGACTGAAGCTTTCTTT. It yields the protein CASSLGTAETEAFF.

The V gene is TRBV2, the J gene TRBJ2-2; no firm D call. This CDR3 comprises 13 residues. Trimming pared 4 bases from V and 5 bases from J, leaving 8 bases between. The V gene's germline CDR1 is SNHLY and CDR2 FYNNEI. The CDR3 bases are TGTGCCAGCAGTGGAGAAAGAACCGGGGAGCTGTTTTTT. Translated: CASSGERTGELFF.

The chain joins TRBV18 to TRBJ2-7; tentatively, D is TRBD1 (5 bases). This CDR3 contains 15 residues. The germline gives CDR1 KGHSH, CDR2 LQKENI. Deletions cut 4 bases from V and 4 bases from J, with 17 bases between. CDR3 residues: CASSRSGPALYEQYF. The DNA for the CDR3 is TGTGCCAGCTCACGATCAGGGCCCGCACTTTACGAGCAGTACTTC.

This rearrangement joins TRBV19 to TRBJ2-1; TRBD1 agrees at 7 bases. Per the germline V gene, CDR1 is LNHDA and CDR2 is SQIVND (reference sequence). V trimming: 6 bases; J trimming: 5 bases; junction bases outside the gene matches: 7. The CDR3 has 14 amino acids. The CDR3 DNA sequence: TGTGCCAGTAGCCCGGGACAGCTAGACAATGAGCAGTTCTTC. It is translated as CASSPGQLDNEQFF.

This clone appeared a few times. This chain joins TRBV27 and TRBJ1-2, with D maybe TRBD1 (6 bases). The CDR3 consists of 13 residues. The V end lost 3 bases, the J end lost 3 bases, and 8 bases lay between the germline ends. From germline, CDR1 is MNHEY and CDR2 SMNVEV (reference sequence). The CDR3, as DNA: TGTGCCAGCAGTTTCCAGGGGTACTATGGCTACACCTTC. It is translated as CASSFQGYYGYTF.

The genes are TRBV4-3 and TRBJ2-4; the D gene is possibly TRBD2 (6 bases). The CDR3 covers 14 residues. Germline CDR1 LGHNA, CDR2 YSLEER. The V end lost 0 bases, the J end lost 12 bases, and 15 bases lay between the germline ends. This CDR3 is CASSQDVLAFSQYF. The CDR3 DNA follows: TGCGCCAGCAGCCAAGACGTACTAGCATTCAGTCAGTACTTC.

The CDR3 spells CASSLEPSGGAETQYF. The CDR3 region has the DNA TGCGCCAGCAGCTTGGAACCTAGCGGGGGGGCGGAGACCCAGTACTTC. The chain has TRBV5-1 and TRBJ2-5, with 12 bases aligning to TRBD2. J lost 5 bases, V lost 0 bases, and 5 bases had no gene match. The CDR3 spans 16 residues. The germline V gene encodes CDR1 SGHRS and CDR2 YFSETQ.

The chain carries TRBV7-2 and TRBJ2-5, with 11 positions matching TRBD2. CDR3 size: 15 residues. The V gene end was trimmed by 5 bases and the J gene end by 3 bases; junction bases not matched to a gene: 5. The germline V gene has CDR1 SGHTA and CDR2 FQGNSA. The CDR3 bases are TGTGCCAGCAGCGGTACGGGACTAGCGGAAGAGACCCAGTACTTC. Encoded protein: CASSGTGLAEETQYF.

J is TRBJ2-7 and V is TRBV18; no definite D call. Germline CDR1 KGHSH, CDR2 LQKENI. V was pared by 5 bases and J by 0 bases, with 8 bases between. CDR3 length: 13 amino acids. The CDR3 loop reads CASSASSSYEQYF. The CDR3 DNA follows: TGTGCCAGCTCAGCCTCGAGCTCCTACGAGCAGTACTTC.